The present T cell receptor (beta chain) was sequenced within a study of cytomegalovirus exposure and HLA in healthy donors. In the case of this clone: The antigen remains undetermined.

The PCR contained 60 Vbeta and 13 Jbeta primers. Only in-frame clones appear in the TCRdb table, and some are missing; sequencing was by immunoSEQ multiplex PCR. The sample lists 90,000 or so clones; under 80% were seen once. Overall study results and limits: The authors assumed roughly uniform sequencing depth across donors for presence/absence analyses. Immune exposure data for these donors was limited to CMV serostatus. What a later analysis showed was that several of the most significant clusters appeared linked to common viral pathogens. Later on, an analysis tied 15,000 to 20,000 TCR beta sequences to HLA alleles at 0.05 false discovery rate.

This CDR3 has 16 residues. The germline V gene encodes CDR1 SGDLS and CDR2 YYNGEE. With V trimmed by 3 bases and J by 9 bases, 14 bases remained unmatched. This TCR derives from a man between 60 and 75 years old in good health and CMV-seronegative. Sequencing was done on a sample of PBMCs. The rearrangement joins TRBV9 to TRBJ2-7, with 11 bases identical to TRBD1. The CDR3 is CASSASGTGGGTAQYF. For the CDR3, the DNA is TGTGCCAGCAGCGCCAGCGGGACAGGGGGTGGAACAGCGCAGTACTTC.